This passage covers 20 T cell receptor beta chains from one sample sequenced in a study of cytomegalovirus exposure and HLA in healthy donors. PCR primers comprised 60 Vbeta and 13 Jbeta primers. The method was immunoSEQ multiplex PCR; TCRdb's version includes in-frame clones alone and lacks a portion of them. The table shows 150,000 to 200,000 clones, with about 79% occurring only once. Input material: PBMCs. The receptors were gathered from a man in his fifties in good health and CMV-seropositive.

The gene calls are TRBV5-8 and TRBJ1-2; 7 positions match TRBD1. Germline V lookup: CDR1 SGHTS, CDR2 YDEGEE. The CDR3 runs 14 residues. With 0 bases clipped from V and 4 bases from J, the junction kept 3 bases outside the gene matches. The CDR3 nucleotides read TGTGCCAGCAGCTTGGTCGGGACAGCCTATGGCTACACCTTC. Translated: CASSLVGTAYGYTF. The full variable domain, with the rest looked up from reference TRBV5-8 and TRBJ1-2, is EAGVTQSPTHLIKTRGQQATLRCSPISGHTSVYWYQQALGLGLQFLLWYDEGEERNRGNFPPRFSGRQFPNYSSELNVNALELEDSALYLCASSLVGTAYGYTFGSGTRLTVV.

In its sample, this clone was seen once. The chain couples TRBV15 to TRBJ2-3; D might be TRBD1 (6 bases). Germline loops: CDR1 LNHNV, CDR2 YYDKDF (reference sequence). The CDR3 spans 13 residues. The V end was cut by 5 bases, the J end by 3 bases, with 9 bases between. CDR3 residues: CATSDDRTDTQYF. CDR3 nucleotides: TGTGCCACCAGCGACGACAGGACAGATACGCAGTATTTT.

In DNA form, the CDR3 reads TGTGCCAGCAGTAGACAGTACAATGAGCAGTTCTTC. It encodes CASSRQYNEQFF. The chain combines TRBV6-5 with TRBJ2-1; D is possibly TRBD1 (5 bases). Trimming shortened V by 5 bases and J by 4 bases, and 6 bases separated the two germline ends. The CDR3 length is 12 residues. Germline CDR1 reads MNHEY; CDR2 reads SVGAGI.

The CDR3: CASSFLPGRETQYF. The DNA for the CDR3 is TGTGCCAGCAGTTTCCTGCCGGGGAGAGAGACCCAGTACTTC. This chain uses TRBV27 with TRBJ2-5; perhaps TRBD2 as D (5 bases). V was shortened by 3 bases and J by 4 bases, with 12 bases between the two germline ends. CDR3 size: 14 residues. Germline CDR1 reads MNHEY; CDR2 reads SMNVEV (reference sequence).

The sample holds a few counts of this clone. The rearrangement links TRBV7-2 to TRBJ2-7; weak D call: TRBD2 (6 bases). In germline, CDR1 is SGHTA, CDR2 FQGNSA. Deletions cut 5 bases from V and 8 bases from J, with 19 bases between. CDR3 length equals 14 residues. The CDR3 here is CASSQRTPGSKQYF. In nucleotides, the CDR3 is TGTGCCAGCAGCCAACGGACCCCCGGGAGTAAGCAGTACTTC.

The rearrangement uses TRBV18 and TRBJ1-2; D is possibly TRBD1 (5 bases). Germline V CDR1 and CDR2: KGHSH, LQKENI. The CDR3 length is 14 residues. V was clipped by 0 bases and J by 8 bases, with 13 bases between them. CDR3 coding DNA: TGTGCCAGCTCACCACCGGAGGGGATATTAGGCTACACCTTC. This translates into CASSPPEGILGYTF.

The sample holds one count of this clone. The CDR3 region is CASSSLLDKNTEAFF. CDR3 in DNA: TGTGCCAGTAGCTCCCTCCTCGACAAGAACACTGAAGCTTTCTTT. This chain connects TRBV19 to TRBJ1-1; no clear D. Trimming pared 6 bases from V and 1 base from J, leaving 15 bases between. Germline V gene lookup returns CDR1 LNHDA and CDR2 SQIVND (reference sequence). The CDR3 covers 15 residues.

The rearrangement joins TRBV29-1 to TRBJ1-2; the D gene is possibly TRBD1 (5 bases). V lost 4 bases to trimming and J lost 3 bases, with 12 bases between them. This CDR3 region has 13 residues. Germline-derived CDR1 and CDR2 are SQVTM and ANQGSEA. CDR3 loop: CSVASQGYYGYTF. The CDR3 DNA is TGCAGCGTTGCATCCCAGGGTTACTATGGCTACACCTTC.

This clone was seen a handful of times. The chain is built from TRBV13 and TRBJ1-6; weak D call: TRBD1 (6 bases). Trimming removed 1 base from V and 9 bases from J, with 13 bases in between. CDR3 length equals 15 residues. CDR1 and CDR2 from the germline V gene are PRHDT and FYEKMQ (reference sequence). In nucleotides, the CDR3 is TGTGCCAGCAGCTTAGAGAGACAGGTCCCTTCACCCCTCCACTTT. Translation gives CASSLERQVPSPLHF. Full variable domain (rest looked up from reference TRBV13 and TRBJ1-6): AAGVIQSPRHLIKEKRETATLKCYPIPRHDTVYWYQQGPGQDPQFLISFYEKMQSDKGSIPDRFSAQQFSDYHSELNMSSLELGDSALYFCASSLERQVPSPLHFGNGTRLTVT.

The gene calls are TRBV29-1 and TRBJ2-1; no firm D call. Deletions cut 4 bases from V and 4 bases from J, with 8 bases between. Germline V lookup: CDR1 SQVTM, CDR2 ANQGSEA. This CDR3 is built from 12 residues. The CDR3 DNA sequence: TGCAGCGTTGTAGGAGTTTACAATGAGCAGTTCTTC. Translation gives CSVVGVYNEQFF.

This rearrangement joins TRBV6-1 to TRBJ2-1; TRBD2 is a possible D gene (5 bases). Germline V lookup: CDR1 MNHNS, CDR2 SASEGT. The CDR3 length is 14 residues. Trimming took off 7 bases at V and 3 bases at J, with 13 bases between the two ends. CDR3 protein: CASNPGLFYNEQFF. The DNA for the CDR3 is TGTGCCAGCAACCCGGGATTGTTCTACAATGAGCAGTTCTTC.

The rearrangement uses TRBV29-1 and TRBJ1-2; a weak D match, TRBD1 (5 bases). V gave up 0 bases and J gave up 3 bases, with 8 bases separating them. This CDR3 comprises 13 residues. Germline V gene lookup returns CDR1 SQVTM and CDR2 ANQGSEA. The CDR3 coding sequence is TGCAGCGTTGAAGAAGCGACAGACTATGGCTACACCTTC. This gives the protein CSVEEATDYGYTF. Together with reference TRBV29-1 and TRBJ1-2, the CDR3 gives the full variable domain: SAVISQKPSRDICQRGTSLTIQCQVDSQVTMMFWYRQQPGQSLTLIATANQGSEATYESGFVIDKFPISRPNLTFSTLTVSNMSPEDSSIYLCSVEEATDYGYTFGSGTRLTVV.

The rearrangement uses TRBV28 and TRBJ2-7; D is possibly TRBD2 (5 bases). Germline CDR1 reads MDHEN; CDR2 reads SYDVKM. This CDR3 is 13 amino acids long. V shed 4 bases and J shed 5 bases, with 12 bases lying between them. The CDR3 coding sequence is TGTGCCAGCAGTTCGAGGGTAATGGACGAGCAGTACTTC. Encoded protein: CASSSRVMDEQYF.

This chain's CDR3 is CATGTGGDTEAFF. CDR3 sequence (DNA): TGTGCCACTGGGACAGGAGGGGACACTGAAGCTTTCTTT. V is TRBV15 and J is TRBJ1-1; TRBD1 agrees at 8 bases. With V trimmed by 9 bases and J by 3 bases, 6 bases remained unmatched. CDR1 and CDR2 from the germline V gene are LNHNV and YYDKDF (reference sequence). This CDR3 has 13 residues.

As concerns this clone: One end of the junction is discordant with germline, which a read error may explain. The CDR3 is CASSMQGQGTYYNSPPHF. As DNA, the CDR3 is TGTGCCAGTAGTATGCAAGGCCAGGGGACCTACTATAATTCACCCCCCCACTTT. The chain couples TRBV19 to TRBJ1-6, with D maybe TRBD1 (6 bases). The CDR3 is 18 amino acids. Per germline, CDR1 LNHDA and CDR2 SQIVND (reference sequence).

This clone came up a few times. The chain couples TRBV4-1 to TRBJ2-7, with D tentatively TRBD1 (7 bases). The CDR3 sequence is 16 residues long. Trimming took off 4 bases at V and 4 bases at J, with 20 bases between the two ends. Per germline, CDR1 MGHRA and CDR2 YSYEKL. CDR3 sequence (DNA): TGCGCCAGCAGCCTCGAAGGGGGCCTAGCGTTTTACGAGCAGTACTTC. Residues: CASSLEGGLAFYEQYF.

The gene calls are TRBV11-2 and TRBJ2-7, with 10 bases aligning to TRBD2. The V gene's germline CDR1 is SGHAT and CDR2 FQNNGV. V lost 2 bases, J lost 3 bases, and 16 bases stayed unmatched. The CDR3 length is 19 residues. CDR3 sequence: CASSLIPSSRLAGYYEQYV. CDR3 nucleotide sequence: TGTGCCAGCAGCTTAATCCCTTCCTCCCGACTAGCGGGCTACTACGAGCAGTACGTC.

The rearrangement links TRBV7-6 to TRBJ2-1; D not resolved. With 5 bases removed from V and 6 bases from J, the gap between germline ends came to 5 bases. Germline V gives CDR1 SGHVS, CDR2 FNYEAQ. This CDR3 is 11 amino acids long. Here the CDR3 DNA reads TGTGCCAGCAGCAGCCGCAATGAGCAGTTCTTC. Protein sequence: CASSSRNEQFF.

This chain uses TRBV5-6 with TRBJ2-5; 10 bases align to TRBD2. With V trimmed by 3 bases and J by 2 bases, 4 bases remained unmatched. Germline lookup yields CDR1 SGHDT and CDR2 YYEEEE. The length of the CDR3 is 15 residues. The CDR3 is CASSWTSGAQETQYF. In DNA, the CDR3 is TGTGCCAGCAGCTGGACTAGCGGTGCTCAAGAGACCCAGTACTTC.

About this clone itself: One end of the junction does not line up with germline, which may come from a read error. Here the CDR3 reads CSSSLGRVDGYTF. The CDR3 nucleotides read TGTTCCAGCAGCTTAGGGCGGGTGGATGGCTACACCTTC. This chain uses TRBV7-9 with TRBJ1-2; D is undetermined. The CDR3 is made up of 13 amino acids. Germline V gene lookup returns CDR1 SEHNR and CDR2 FQNEAQ (reference sequence). Variable domain in full (rest from reference TRBV7-9 and TRBJ1-2): DTGVSQNPRHKITKRGQNVTFRCDPISEHNRLYWYRQTLGQGPEFLTYFQNEAQLEKSRLLSDRFSAERPKGSFSTLEIQRTEQGDSAMYLCSSSLGRVDGYTFGSGTRLTVV.